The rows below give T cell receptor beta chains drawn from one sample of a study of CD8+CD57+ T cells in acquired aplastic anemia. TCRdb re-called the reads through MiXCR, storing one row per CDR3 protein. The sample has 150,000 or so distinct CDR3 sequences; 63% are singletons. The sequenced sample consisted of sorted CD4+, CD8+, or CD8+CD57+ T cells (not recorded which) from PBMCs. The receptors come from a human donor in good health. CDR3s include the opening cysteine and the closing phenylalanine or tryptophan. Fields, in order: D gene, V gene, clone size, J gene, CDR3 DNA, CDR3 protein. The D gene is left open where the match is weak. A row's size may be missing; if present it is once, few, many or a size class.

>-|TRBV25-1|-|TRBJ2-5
TGTGCCAGCAGTGAATATGGGAGAGAGACCCAGTACTTC
CASSEYGRETQYF
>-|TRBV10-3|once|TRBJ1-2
TGTGCCATTCGGAGAGAAAACTATGGCTACACCTTC
CAIRRENYGYTF
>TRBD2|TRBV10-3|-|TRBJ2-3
TGTGCCATCAGTGAGCCGTTACTAGCGGGAGGAAGCACAGATACGCAGTATTTT
CAISEPLLAGGSTDTQYF
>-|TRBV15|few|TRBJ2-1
TGTGCCACCGGGGGTGGCTCAGGGCCCCACAATGAGCAGTTCTTC
CATGGGSGPHNEQFF
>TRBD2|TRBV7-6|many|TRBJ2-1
TGTGCCAGCAGCTTAGAAGCGGGAGATAACAATGAGCAGTTCTTC
CASSLEAGDNNEQFF
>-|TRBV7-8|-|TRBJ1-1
TGTGCCAGCAGTTACTTCAGGGATGAAGCTTTCTTT
CASSYFRDEAFF
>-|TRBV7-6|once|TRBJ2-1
TGTGCCAGCAGCTTACAGGGGACCGAATACGAGCAGTTCTTC
CASSLQGTEYEQFF
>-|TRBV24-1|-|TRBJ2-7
TGTGCCACCAGTGATTCGGACCAGTGGGAGGACCACGAGCAGTACTTC
CATSDSDQWEDHEQYF
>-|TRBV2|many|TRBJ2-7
TGTGCCAGCAGTGAAAACGTCGGATACGAGCAGTACTTC
CASSENVGYEQYF
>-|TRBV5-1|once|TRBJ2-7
TGCGCCAGAAGCCTCGGGTCTTACTACGAGCAGTACTTC
CARSLGSYYEQYF
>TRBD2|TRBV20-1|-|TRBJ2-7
TGCAGTGCTAGAGATTTGGGGACTACCCCCTACGAGCAGTACTTC
CSARDLGTTPYEQYF
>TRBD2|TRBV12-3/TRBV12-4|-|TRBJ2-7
TGTGCCAGCAGTTTAAGGTCTAGCGGTACTTACGAGCAGTACTTC
CASSLRSSGTYEQYF
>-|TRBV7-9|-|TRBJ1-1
TGTGCCAGCAGCCAAGATCCCTCGAACACTGAAGCTTTCTTT
CASSQDPSNTEAFF
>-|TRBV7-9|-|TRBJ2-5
TGTGCCAGCAGCTTAGCTAGACAAGGGACCCAGTACTTC
CASSLARQGTQYF